Described below is a single TCR beta chain sequence and its context. Germline CDR1 LNHDA, CDR2 SQIVND (reference sequence). With 9 bases removed from V and 0 bases from J, the gap between germline ends came to 14 bases. The CDR3 consists of 14 residues. Individuals aged about 18 to 100 years were recruited from roughly 23 US areas. Grouping used clinical history reported by participants in a survey and questionnaire. Produced via immunoSEQ multiplex PCR; TCRdb's table is partial and in-frame only. Of approximately 260,000 clones in the sample, approximately 88% were seen once. This sample stems from a study of blood T cell repertoires in COVID-19. Study-level information: Acute and convalescent COVID-19 specimens originated in the United States, Italy and Spain. PBMCs, B-cell-depleted T cells, or T cells were the source of the cDNA or gDNA that made up the material.

The clonotype comes from a woman in her forties with acute COVID-19. What was sequenced was PBMCs or T cells enriched from blood (not recorded which). This chain links TRBV19 with TRBJ1-1; D uncertain. The CDR3 region is CASENLGMNTEAFF. The CDR3 DNA reads as TGTGCCAGCGAGAACCTCGGGATGAACACTGAAGCTTTCTTT.